The clone carrying this T cell receptor beta chain has at least ten counts. The CDR3 is 16 amino acids. The germline V gene encodes CDR1 SGHRS and CDR2 YFSETQ. V was shortened by 1 base and J by 3 bases, with 15 bases between the two germline ends. This specimen belongs to a study of T cells in Graves' hyperthyroidism and ophthalmopathy. TCR beta CDR3 regions were amplified from RNA transcripts. The TCR CDR3 first-round RT-PCR relied on the HTBI primer set. A single record per CDR3 protein comes from TCRdb applying MiXCR to the multiplex PCR reads. The sample consists of around 600,000 distinct CDR3 sequences, roughly 14% of them appearing once. Under 3 months was the duration of disease in ophthalmopathy patients, who also had a Clinical Activity Score of at least 3 and a NOSPECS grade of at least 4.

The genes are TRBV5-1 and TRBJ2-3; tentative D call: TRBD2 (5 bases). The sample comprised blood. This receptor was obtained from a woman aged 45-60 years with Graves' ophthalmopathy. CDR3 DNA sequence: TGCGCCAGCAGCTTGCCGGGATCACCGGGGACAGATACGCAGTATTTT. The encoded protein is CASSLPGSPGTDTQYF.